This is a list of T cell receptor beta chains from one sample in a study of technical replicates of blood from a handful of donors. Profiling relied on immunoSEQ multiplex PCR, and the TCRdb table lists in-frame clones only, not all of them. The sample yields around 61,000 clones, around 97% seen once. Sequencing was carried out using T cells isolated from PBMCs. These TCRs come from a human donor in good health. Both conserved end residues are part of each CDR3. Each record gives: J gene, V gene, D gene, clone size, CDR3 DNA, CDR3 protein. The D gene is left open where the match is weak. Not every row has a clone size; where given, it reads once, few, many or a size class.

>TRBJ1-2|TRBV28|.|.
TGTGCCAGCAGTTTATGGGGTGGGGCGGAAGCCTATGGCTACACCTTC
CASSLWGGAEAYGYTF
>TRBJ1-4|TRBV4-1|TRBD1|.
TGCGCCAGCAGCCACCGCAGGGGGGAGAATGAAAAACTGTTTTTT
CASSHRRGENEKLFF
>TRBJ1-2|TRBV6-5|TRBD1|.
TGTGCCAGCTCCCTCGGACAGGTTGATGGCTACACCTTC
CASSLGQVDGYTF
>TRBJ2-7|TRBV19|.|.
TGTGCCAGTAGTATAGTCGGGACGGACTACTACGAGCAGTACTTC
CASSIVGTDYYEQYF
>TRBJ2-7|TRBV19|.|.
TGTGCCAGTAGTATAGGCCTGAGTTACGAGCAGTACTTC
CASSIGLSYEQYF
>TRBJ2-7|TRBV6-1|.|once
TGTGCCAGCAGTGAAACAGGGCAATCCTACGAGCAGTACTTC
CASSETGQSYEQYF
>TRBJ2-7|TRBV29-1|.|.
TGCAGCGCCCTTTCGTCCTCCTACGAGCAGTACTTC
CSALSSSYEQYF
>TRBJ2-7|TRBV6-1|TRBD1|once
TGTGCCAGCAGTGGTCCCGGGACAGGGGACGAGCAGTACTTC
CASSGPGTGDEQYF
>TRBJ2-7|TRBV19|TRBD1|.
TGTGCCAGTAGTCCCTCTCCCGGGACAGGGGGCTACGAGCAGTACTTC
CASSPSPGTGGYEQYF
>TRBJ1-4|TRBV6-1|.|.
TGTGTCCTCAGGGGTTGGGGTAATGAAAAACTGTTTTTT
CVLRGWGNEKLFF
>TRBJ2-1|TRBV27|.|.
TGTGCCAGCAGAGGGAGGAATGAGCAGTTCTTC
CASRGRNEQFF
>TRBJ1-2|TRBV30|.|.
TGTGCCTGGCTGTCGGCAGGGACAAACTATGGCTACACCTTC
CAWLSAGTNYGYTF
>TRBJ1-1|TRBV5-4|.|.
TGTGCCAGCAGCTTTGTCCCCGGAGCCACTGAAGCTTTCTTT
CASSFVPGATEAFF
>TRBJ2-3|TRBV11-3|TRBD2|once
TGTGCCAGCAGCCAGAACAGCGGGGGCACAGATACGCAGTATTTT
CASSQNSGGTDTQYF
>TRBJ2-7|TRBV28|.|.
TGTGCCAGCAGTAAACAGTACTTATTATACGAGCAGTACTTC
CASSKQYLLYEQYF
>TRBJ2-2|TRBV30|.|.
TGTGCCTGGAGTGTATCAGGGAACACCGGGGAGCTGTTTTTT
CAWSVSGNTGELFF
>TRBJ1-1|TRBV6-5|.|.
TGTGCCAGCAGTTACGGGAGATTGGGCACTGAAGCTTTCTTT
CASSYGRLGTEAFF
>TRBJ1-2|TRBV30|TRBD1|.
TGTGCCTGGAACCCCGGGACAGGGGACTATGGCTACACCTTC
CAWNPGTGDYGYTF
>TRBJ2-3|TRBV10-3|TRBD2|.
TGTGCCATCAGCCGCATAGCGGGAGGGTCAGATACGCAGTATTTT
CAISRIAGGSDTQYF
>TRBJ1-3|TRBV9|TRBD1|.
TGTGCCAGCAGTGGACAGGGTGCTGGAAACACCATATATTTT
CASSGQGAGNTIYF
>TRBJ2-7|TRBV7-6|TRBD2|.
TGTGCCAGCAGCTTAGATGGGACTAGCGGGAGTGGCGAGCAGTACTTC
CASSLDGTSGSGEQYF
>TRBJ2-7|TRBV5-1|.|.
TGCGCCAGCAGAGCCGCGGGGACAGTCTACGAGCAGTACTTC
CASRAAGTVYEQYF
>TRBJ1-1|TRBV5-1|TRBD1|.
TGCGCCAGCAGCTTGACAGCGCGCAGGGGGAAAGCTTTCTTT
CASSLTARRGKAFF
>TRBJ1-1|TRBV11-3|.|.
TGTGCCAGCAGCTTAAGGGGCAGGGGCACTGAAGCTTTCTTT
CASSLRGRGTEAFF
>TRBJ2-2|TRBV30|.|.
TGTGCCTGGAGTGTACCCCTGGAGAGAGTCGGGGAGCTGTTTTTT
CAWSVPLERVGELFF
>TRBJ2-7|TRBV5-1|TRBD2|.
TGCGCCAGCAGCTTGAGGGGCGGGAGTACGGAAAATGGCTACGAGCAGTACTTC
CASSLRGGSTENGYEQYF
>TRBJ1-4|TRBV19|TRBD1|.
TGTGCCAGTAGCCCCGGACAGGCAACTAATGAAAAACTGTTTTTT
CASSPGQATNEKLFF
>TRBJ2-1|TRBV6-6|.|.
TGTGCCAGCAGTTACCTTACCCAGATCAATGAGCAGTTCTTC
CASSYLTQINEQFF